Listed below are T cell receptor beta chains from one sample, sequenced in a study of blood T cell repertoires in COVID-19. Data came from immunoSEQ multiplex PCR; TCRdb stores just in-frame clones and leaves some out. Among around 72,000 clones listed, around 86% were seen once. Material: peripheral blood. The source is a man aged 70-80 years with active or convalescent COVID-19. Each CDR3 is given with its conserved first and last residue. Each record gives: D gene, J gene, clone size, V gene, CDR3 protein, CDR3 DNA. D genes are given only for firm matches. Clone size, where shown, is once, few, many, or a class for clones that have expanded.

>TRBD2|TRBJ2-5|-|TRBV29-1
CSVRTSGKETQYF
TGCAGCGTAAGGACTAGCGGCAAAGAGACCCAGTACTTC
>-|TRBJ1-2|-|TRBV28
CASSSGFNYGYTF
TGTGCCAGCAGTTCGGGGTTTAACTATGGCTACACCTTC
>TRBD1|TRBJ2-7|-|TRBV5-1
CASSLGTGGAYEQYF
TGCGCCAGCAGCTTGGGTACAGGGGGCGCGTACGAGCAGTACTTC
>-|TRBJ2-1|-|TRBV27
CASSFSLNRAFSNEQFF
TGTGCCAGCAGTTTTTCTCTTAACAGGGCCTTCTCCAATGAGCAGTTCTTC
>-|TRBJ1-3|-|TRBV11-2
CASSLVQGGNTIYF
TGTGCCAGCAGCTTAGTCCAGGGTGGAAACACCATATATTTT
>-|TRBJ1-2|-|TRBV2
CASSPIKAGAYGYTF
TGTGCCAGCAGTCCCATAAAGGCGGGGGCCTATGGCTACACCTTC
>TRBD2|TRBJ2-3|-|TRBV5-8
CARTSGNGDTQYF
TGTGCCAGGACTAGCGGGAACGGAGATACGCAGTATTTT
>-|TRBJ2-7|-|TRBV28
CASTFNGAGFYEQYF
TGTGCCAGCACCTTTAATGGGGCCGGATTCTACGAGCAGTACTTC
>TRBD2|TRBJ2-3|once|TRBV2
CASSAMLAGTDTQYF
TGTGCCAGCAGTGCGATGCTAGCGGGCACAGATACGCAGTATTTT
>-|TRBJ1-1|-|TRBV6-5
CASNNSPGTEAFF
TGTGCCAGCAACAACTCACCGGGCACTGAAGCTTTCTTT
>TRBD1|TRBJ2-1|few|TRBV5-1
CASSLATGGSYNEQFF
TGCGCCAGCAGCTTGGCGACAGGGGGCTCCTACAATGAGCAGTTCTTC
>TRBD2|TRBJ2-3|-|TRBV19
CASSSGRDTQYF
TGTGCCAGTAGTAGCGGGAGGGATACGCAGTATTTT
>TRBD2|TRBJ2-1|-|TRBV28
CASSLSGNPYNEQFF
TGTGCCAGCAGTTTAAGCGGGAACCCTTACAATGAGCAGTTCTTC
>TRBD2|TRBJ2-1|-|TRBV2
CASSEGGLAGEGFF
TGTGCCAGCAGTGAAGGGGGACTAGCGGGAGAGGGGTTCTTC
>-|TRBJ2-5|-|TRBV6-5
CASTLGHVETQYF
TGTGCCAGCACCCTAGGACACGTAGAGACCCAGTACTTC
>-|TRBJ2-7|-|TRBV7-9
CASISEGDEQYF
TGTGCCAGCATATCCGAGGGGGACGAGCAGTACTTC
>-|TRBJ2-3|-|TRBV4-2
CASSQATTKNTDTQYF
TGTGCCAGCAGCCAAGCGACGACTAAAAACACAGATACGCAGTATTTT
>-|TRBJ1-2|-|TRBV14
CASSHIDRNYGYTF
TGTGCCAGCAGCCACATCGACAGGAACTATGGCTACACCTTC
>TRBD1|TRBJ1-5|once|TRBV2
CASRGQLNQPQHF
TGTGCCAGCAGGGGACAGTTAAATCAGCCCCAGCATTTT
>-|TRBJ1-6|-|TRBV30
CAWSVTETYNSPLHF
TGTGCCTGGAGTGTAACAGAGACCTATAATTCACCCCTCCACTTT
>-|TRBJ1-6|-|TRBV18
CASSPETAGRLHF
TGTGCCAGCTCACCCGAGACAGCGGGGCGCCTCCACTTT
>TRBD1|TRBJ2-4|-|TRBV5-6
CASSRTGYIQYF
TGTGCCAGCAGCAGGACAGGGTACATTCAGTACTTC
>TRBD1|TRBJ2-1|-|TRBV6-2/TRBV6-3
CASSLTGGSYNEQFF
TGTGCCAGCAGTTTAACAGGGGGCTCCTACAATGAGCAGTTCTTC
>-|TRBJ1-2|-|TRBV11-2
CASSLEGFGGGYTF
TGTGCCAGCAGCTTAGAAGGATTTGGAGGGGGCTACACCTTC
>TRBD2|TRBJ2-1|few|TRBV5-4
CASTGGGKEQFF
TGTGCCAGCACCGGGGGGGGCAAAGAGCAGTTCTTC
>-|TRBJ1-1|-|TRBV24-1
CAAAGGAAGEAFF
TGTGCCGCCGCGGGGGGCGCTGCTGGTGAAGCTTTCTTT
>-|TRBJ2-7|-|TRBV18
CASSPGLDSYEQYF
TGTGCCAGCTCACCAGGGCTGGACAGCTACGAGCAGTACTTC
>-|TRBJ1-1|-|TRBV20-1
CSVSYRQAAFF
TGCAGTGTATCATACCGCCAAGCGGCTTTCTTT
>TRBD1|TRBJ2-7|-|TRBV5-1
CASSLGQGVGHEQYF
TGCGCCAGCAGCTTGGGACAGGGAGTTGGCCACGAGCAGTACTTC
>-|TRBJ2-5|-|TRBV30
CAWSAGGRETQYF
TGTGCCTGGAGTGCAGGAGGACGGGAGACCCAGTACTTC
>-|TRBJ2-3|-|TRBV7-9
CASSFEGADTQYF
TGTGCCAGCAGCTTTGAGGGCGCAGATACGCAGTATTTT
>-|TRBJ2-2|once|TRBV9
CASSVGGITVMGELFF
TGTGCCAGCAGCGTCGGCGGGATAACTGTCATGGGGGAGCTGTTTTTT
>-|TRBJ2-7|-|TRBV11-2
CASSRIYNRHEQYF
TGTGCCAGCAGCCGTATTTACAACAGGCACGAGCAGTACTTC
>TRBD2|TRBJ2-7|-|TRBV7-2
CASSWVAGEASYEQYF
TGTGCCAGCAGCTGGGTAGCGGGAGAGGCGTCCTACGAGCAGTACTTC
>TRBD2|TRBJ2-7|-|TRBV5-4
CASSSLLAGGPNEQYF
TGTGCCAGCAGCTCCTTACTAGCGGGAGGGCCCAACGAGCAGTACTTC
>-|TRBJ2-7|-|TRBV6-5
CASAPPGSYEQYF
TGTGCCAGCGCCCCCCCGGGGTCCTACGAGCAGTACTTC
>-|TRBJ2-7|-|TRBV7-3
CASSYGEGEQYF
TGTGCCAGCAGCTACGGAGAAGGCGAGCAGTACTTC
>-|TRBJ2-2|-|TRBV30
CAWSLTGELFF
TGTGCCTGGAGCCTCACCGGGGAGCTGTTTTTT
>TRBD1|TRBJ1-1|few|TRBV7-3
CASSGQENTEAFF
TGTGCCAGCAGCGGACAGGAGAACACTGAAGCTTTCTTT
>-|TRBJ2-7|-|TRBV7-9
CASSGNRVTYEQYF
TGTGCCAGCAGCGGCAACAGGGTAACCTACGAGCAGTACTTC
>TRBD2|TRBJ2-7|few|TRBV4-2
CASSPGGGEQYF
TGTGCCAGCAGCCCAGGCGGGGGCGAGCAGTACTTC
>TRBD1|TRBJ2-7|-|TRBV5-6
CASSQGWGQGGHYEQYF
TGTGCCAGCAGTCAGGGTTGGGGACAGGGAGGCCACTACGAGCAGTACTTC
>TRBD2|TRBJ2-1|-|TRBV4-2
CASSLRLADNNEQFF
TGTGCCAGCAGCCTTAGACTAGCGGATAACAATGAGCAGTTCTTC
>TRBD1|TRBJ2-7|-|TRBV28
CASSLPSTGPYEQYF
TGTGCCAGCAGTTTACCATCGACAGGGCCTTACGAGCAGTACTTC
>TRBD2|TRBJ2-2|-|TRBV4-2
CASSQVRREGHTGELFF
TGTGCCAGCAGCCAAGTCAGGCGGGAGGGCCACACCGGGGAGCTGTTTTTT
>-|TRBJ2-7|-|TRBV19
CASSMELAVGYEQYF
TGTGCCAGTAGTATGGAACTAGCAGTCGGCTACGAGCAGTACTTC
>-|TRBJ1-6|-|TRBV6-1
CASSEAPAVHSPLHF
TGTGCCAGCAGTGAAGCGCCTGCGGTGCATTCACCCCTCCACTTT
>TRBD1|TRBJ1-1|-|TRBV7-9
CASSGRQGGTFAEAFF
TGTGCCAGCAGCGGCCGTCAGGGGGGAACTTTCGCTGAAGCTTTCTTT
>TRBD2|TRBJ2-1|-|TRBV18
CASSPRQTSGNNEQFF
TGTGCCAGCTCACCTCGGCAGACTAGCGGTAACAATGAGCAGTTCTTC
>-|TRBJ1-2|-|TRBV28
CASRQETVGGYTF
TGTGCCAGCAGACAAGAAACAGTGGGCGGCTACACCTTC
>-|TRBJ1-1|-|TRBV4-3
CASSQVTGGEAFF
TGCGCCAGCAGCCAAGTAACTGGGGGCGAAGCTTTCTTT
>-|TRBJ1-6|once|TRBV7-2
CASSSALAVRNSPLHF
TGTGCCAGCAGCTCCGCCCTAGCAGTACGTAATTCACCCCTCCACTTT
>TRBD2|TRBJ2-2|-|TRBV7-7
CASRGSGVNTGELFF
TGTGCTAGCAGGGGTAGCGGGGTGAACACCGGGGAGCTGTTTTTT
>TRBD2|TRBJ2-7|-|TRBV9
CASSPGLAMVYEQYF
TGTGCCAGCAGCCCGGGACTAGCGATGGTCTACGAGCAGTACTTC
>TRBD2|TRBJ2-7|-|TRBV7-2
CASSLVLAAYEQYF
TGTGCCAGCAGCTTAGTGCTAGCGGCCTACGAGCAGTACTTC